Sequencing of this T cell receptor (beta chain) was carried out in a study of neoadjuvant anti-PD-1 for oral cavity cancer. Six replicates per PBMC sample, mostly from roughly 0.45 ug of genomic DNA. Assay: immunoSEQ multiplex PCR; the TCRdb copy retains only in-frame clones and omits some. The table has about 16,000 clones, about 78% seen once. Patients had newly diagnosed, untreated stage II-IVA oral cavity squamous cell carcinoma. PBMCs were not maintained or expanded in culture before analysis. Trimming left V 1 base short and J 3 bases short, with 8 bases between. This CDR3 has 13 amino acids. CDR1 is SGHDT, CDR2 YYEEEE, per germline.

This TCR derives from a person between 40 and 85 years old with oral cavity squamous cell carcinoma. Specimen: PBMCs, collected before nivolumab (anti-PD-1) treatment. The J gene is TRBJ2-7, the V gene TRBV5-6; no definite D call. The CDR3 reads CASSLWSGYEQYF. CDR3 in DNA: TGTGCCAGCAGCTTGTGGTCGGGCTACGAGCAGTACTTC.